These 16 T cell receptor beta chains were sequenced from one sample in a study of T cell changes during pregnancy in multiple sclerosis. TCRdb's copy holds only in-frame clones and misses some; the assay was immunoSEQ multiplex PCR. In the table there are 50,000 to 65,000 clones, approximately 91% of which are singletons. Material: peripheral blood, obtained in the second trimester of pregnancy. These receptors came from a female donor with multiple sclerosis, enrolled in a pregnancy study.

This clone was recorded once. V usage is TRBV28 and J usage is TRBJ2-7; possibly TRBD2 for D (7 bases). The V end was cut by 7 bases, the J end by 2 bases, with 15 bases between. The germline V gene encodes CDR1 MDHEN and CDR2 SYDVKM. The CDR3 extends over 14 amino acids. CDR3 DNA sequence: TGTGCCAGCAACCGAGAGGGGGGGGCCTACGAGCAGTACTTC. Protein: CASNREGGAYEQYF.

The rearrangement links TRBV18 to TRBJ1-1; TRBD1 agrees at 8 bases. Germline assignment: CDR1 KGHSH and CDR2 LQKENI. V lost 1 base and J lost 0; bases outside the gene matches: 7. CDR3 length: 17 residues. The CDR3 loop reads CASSPQGQDLMNTEAFF. CDR3 DNA: TGTGCCAGCTCACCACAGGGACAGGACCTCATGAACACTGAAGCTTTCTTT.

J is TRBJ1-3 and V is TRBV7-8; D is unresolved. Germline V gene sequence: CDR1 SGHVS, CDR2 FQNEAQ. The V end was cut by 4 bases, the J end by 3 bases, with 7 bases between. The CDR3 has 13 amino acids. The CDR3 here is CASSYTFGNTIYF. The CDR3 DNA follows: TGTGCCAGCAGCTACACCTTTGGAAACACCATATATTTT.

This clone has just one count. V and J are TRBV11-2 and TRBJ1-3, with 9 bases lining up with TRBD1. This CDR3 is 17 amino acids long. Trimming removed 5 bases from V and 4 bases from J; junction bases left unmatched: 12. Germline CDR1 reads SGHAT; CDR2 reads FQNNGV. CDR3 protein: CASSQINHRGRGNTIYF. The CDR3 DNA reads TGTGCCAGCAGCCAGATTAATCACAGGGGGCGCGGAAACACCATATATTTT.

CDR3 sequence reads: CAISEQRQGVETQYF. For the CDR3, the DNA is TGTGCCATCAGTGAGCAGAGACAGGGGGTAGAGACCCAGTACTTC. The V call is TRBV10-3, the J call TRBJ2-5; 9 bases line up with TRBD1. Germline loops: CDR1 ENHRY, CDR2 SYGVKD. V shed 2 bases, J shed 4 bases, and the junction held 5 bases outside the gene matches. This CDR3 has 15 amino acids.

V usage is TRBV5-4 and J usage is TRBJ1-2; no definite D call. The CDR3 spans 14 residues. With 0 bases removed from V and 5 bases from J, the gap between germline ends came to 11 bases. Per the germline V gene, CDR1 is SGHNT and CDR2 is YYREEE (reference sequence). As DNA, the CDR3 is TGTGCCAGCAGCTTGGTCCAGGAATCTTATGGCTACACCTTC. Residues: CASSLVQESYGYTF. Full variable domain (outside the CDR3, taken from reference TRBV5-4 and TRBJ1-2): ETGVTQSPTHLIKTRGQQVTLRCSSQSGHNTVSWYQQALGQGPQFIFQYYREEENGRGNFPPRFSGLQFPNYSSELNVNALELDDSALYLCASSLVQESYGYTFGSGTRLTVV.

The chain uses TRBV5-1 and TRBJ2-7; D not resolved. The CDR3 loop spans 14 amino acids. Trimming left V 4 bases short and J 0 bases short, with 11 bases between. Germline V gene lookup returns CDR1 SGHRS and CDR2 YFSETQ. The CDR3 DNA follows: TGCGCCAGCAGCCCAGGCCGAAACTCCTACGAGCAGTACTTC. This encodes CASSPGRNSYEQYF.

This chain links TRBV2 with TRBJ1-4; D not resolved. The CDR3 consists of 14 residues. The V gene lost 1 base and the J gene lost 4 bases, with 7 bases spanning the gap. Germline CDR1 and CDR2: SNHLY and FYNNEI. The DNA for the CDR3 is TGTGCCAGCAGTGAAGACAGAATTAATGAAAAACTGTTTTTT. This encodes CASSEDRINEKLFF.

The CDR3: CASSYSPDREQFF. CDR3 nucleotides: TGTGCCAGCAGTTACTCCCCGGACAGGGAGCAGTTCTTC. This sequence joins TRBV6-5 and TRBJ2-1, with 7 bases fitting TRBD1. The CDR3 consists of 13 residues. The V gene's germline CDR1 is MNHEY and CDR2 SVGAGI. V dropped 0 bases and J dropped 10; count of bases not matched to a gene: 3.

The chain joins TRBV6-5 to TRBJ2-1; 7 positions match TRBD1. V gave up 5 bases and J gave up 8 bases; unmatched junction bases: 9. Germline CDR1 MNHEY, CDR2 SVGAGI. This CDR3 spans 14 amino acids. CDR3 sequence reads: CASSLHTGDDEQFF. The CDR3 coding sequence is TGTGCCAGCAGTCTTCATACAGGGGACGATGAGCAGTTCTTC.

The chain combines TRBV27 with TRBJ1-3; TRBD1 might be the D (5 bases). V was trimmed by 2 bases and J by 2 bases, leaving 13 bases between them. The CDR3 consists of 16 residues. Germline loops: CDR1 MNHEY, CDR2 SMNVEV (reference sequence). The CDR3 protein is CASSLGGGTAGNTIYF. The DNA for the CDR3 is TGTGCCAGCAGTTTAGGAGGAGGGACGGCTGGAAACACCATATATTTT.

The chain couples TRBV5-1 to TRBJ2-3, with 7 positions matching TRBD2. CDR1 is SGHRS and CDR2 is YFSETQ in the germline V gene. Trimming removed 2 bases from V and 2 bases from J; junction bases left unmatched: 5. CDR3 length equals 15 residues. DNA of the CDR3: TGCGCCAGCAGCTTTTGGGGACTACTCACAGATACGCAGTATTTT. Translated: CASSFWGLLTDTQYF.

The chain couples TRBV5-1 to TRBJ1-1, with a possible D match to TRBD1 (6 bases). The V end lost 3 bases, the J end lost 3 bases, and 12 bases lay between the germline ends. Germline-derived CDR1 and CDR2 are SGHRS and YFSETQ. The CDR3 has 14 amino acids. For the CDR3, the DNA is TGCGCCAGCAGCTCCAGGGGAAGGGACACTGAAGCTTTCTTT. Protein product: CASSSRGRDTEAFF.

The chain links TRBV19 to TRBJ2-1; 8 bases fit TRBD2. V gave up 7 bases and J gave up 15 bases; unmatched junction bases: 11. CDR3 size: 12 residues. Germline V gene lookup returns CDR1 LNHDA and CDR2 SQIVND (reference sequence). CDR3 bases: TGTGCCAGTACCCAACCGGGGGGGTATTGGTTCTTC. It specifies CASTQPGGYWFF.

This chain uses TRBV7-9 with TRBJ1-2; D gene unclear. The CDR3 has 14 amino acids. With 0 bases removed from V and 7 bases from J, the gap between germline ends came to 12 bases. Germline CDR1 reads SEHNR; CDR2 reads FQNEAQ (reference sequence). The chain's CDR3 is CASSLATGAIGYTF. CDR3 DNA: TGTGCCAGCAGCTTAGCGACCGGAGCTATTGGCTACACCTTC.

CDR3 amino acids: CAISERRIYGYTF. CDR3 coding DNA: TGTGCCATCAGTGAGAGGAGGATCTATGGCTACACCTTC. V gene TRBV10-3 combines with J gene TRBJ1-2; D is unclear. The CDR3 is 13 residues long. V gave up 2 bases and J gave up 4 bases, with 8 bases separating them. Germline assignment: CDR1 ENHRY and CDR2 SYGVKD.